Listed here is a single T cell receptor beta chain. It has no known antigen specificity. The record has no base qualities; no much larger clone is one base away. The sample originates from a study of T cells after yellow fever vaccination (dated by TCRdb to the late 2010s). Study-level background: The SMART-Seq v4 Ultra Low Input RNA kit was used to prepare libraries from fractions with low cell numbers. Blood was drawn at multiple timepoints before and after primary and secondary immunization, with bulk PBMC replicates and cell subsets isolated. Bulk TCR alpha and beta repertoires were sequenced longitudinally to track T-cell clones before and after primary and booster YFV17D yellow fever vaccination. Two healthy male donors, one aged 18 to 30 and one aged 30 to 40 years, were included in the cohort.

The label giving this sample's treatment or condition can be read as: live attenuated yellow fever vaccine strain. At each blood-draw timepoint, two biological replicates of bulk PBMCs were collected. A standard Ficoll-Paque protocol was used to isolate PBMCs from peripheral blood. TriZol was used to extract RNA from bulk PBMCs, from CD4 and CD8 fractions, and from dextramer-positive and dextramer-negative fractions. From cysteine to phenylalanine, the CDR3 is 12 amino acids long. This entry keeps only the CDR3 DNA: 36 bases, framed from base 1. CDR1 and CDR2, looked up from the germline V gene, are LGHNA and YSLEER. V and J lose 0 bases and 11 bases, and a span of 10 bases separates them. The instrument given in TCRdb is Illumina NovaSeq 6000. Synthesis of TCR cDNA relied on 5'RACE template switching, a step that introduced a universal primer site along with unique molecular identifiers. Priming for cDNA synthesis came from both the TCR alpha and TCR beta constant segments. Library amplification used two PCR steps, and the second PCR step added sample barcodes and sequencing adapters. Sequencing of libraries was done on Illumina HiSeq 2500 (2x100 bp) or NovaSeq (2x150 bp). The published analysis was carried out like this. Reads were demultiplexed and collapsed into UMI consensus sequences with MIGEC, and V(D)J alignment was performed with MiXCR. Using edgeR on replicate PBMC samples, clonotypes were called vaccine-responding if FDR was below 0.01 and the log2 fold change was above 5 up to day 15. Each bulk clonotype was labeled CD4 or CD8 based on which sequenced repertoire, CD4 or CD8, contained the clonotype at higher abundance. TCRdb reprocessed the public reads (quality trimming at Q25 with fastp, clone calling with MiXCR) and kept in-frame beta chains. Records with the same CDR3 protein are collapsed into one entry carrying the most frequent genes and DNA. The V and J calls shown here were made by TCRdb, not taken from the authors' results. This sample comprises roughly 340,000 distinct CDR3 sequences, about 4% of them detected only once. The leading ten clones occupy about 24% of the sample.

General conclusions and limits of the study: Computational filtering was required because FACS-sorted repertoires could contain abundant contaminating clonotypes from the bulk population. The secondary T-cell response was weaker than the primary response but faster, peaking on day 5 instead of day 15. Only a couple of donors were included in the study, so the extent to which the findings can be generalized is limited. A small fraction of clonotypes appeared in both the CD4 and CD8 compartments, likely as a result of convergent recombination. Most clones expanded after primary vaccination were re-detected after the booster (almost 98% of CD4 and 80% to 90% of CD8), suggesting broad memory maintenance.

Recombination joined TRBV4-3 with TRBJ1-1, with the D gene call left open. This sequence was found in a man younger than 35 who received the YFV17D yellow fever vaccine. The source material was PBMCs, sampled 5 days after the yellow fever booster vaccination. The DNA sequence reads TGCGCCAGCAGCCAAGATACAGCTGGTGCTTTCTTT. This gives the protein CASSQDTAGAFF.